A selection of T cell receptor beta chains follows, all from one sample in a study of T cell responses to AZD1222 COVID-19 vaccine. Here immunoSEQ multiplex PCR was the method, and the copy in TCRdb shows in-frame clones only, minus some. The data contain 180,000 or so clones, more than 75% of them seen just once; the ten biggest clones take up 25% to 30%. The starting material was peripheral blood, obtained 28 days after the second AZD1222 dose. These receptors were taken from an adult who received the AZD1222 COVID-19 vaccine. CDR3s include the opening cysteine and the closing phenylalanine or tryptophan. A D gene is named only where the DNA matches it firmly. Size tells how often a clone was seen (once, few, many) or the class of an expanded clone, and some rows leave it out.

d_gene | j_gene | v_gene | abundance | CDR3aa | CDR3nt
. | TRBJ2-5 | TRBV6-5 | . | CASSMESGNQETQYF | TGTGCCAGCAGTATGGAATCAGGGAACCAAGAGACCCAGTACTTC
TRBD2 | TRBJ2-1 | TRBV19 | . | CASSMVTSGYNEQFF | TGTGCCAGTAGTATGGTGACTAGCGGCTACAATGAGCAGTTCTTC
. | TRBJ1-2 | TRBV5-1 | . | CASSLITGNYGYTF | TGCGCCAGCAGCTTAATAACGGGGAACTATGGCTACACCTTC
TRBD2 | TRBJ2-1 | TRBV15 | . | CATSRDLASGNNEQFF | TGTGCCACCAGCAGAGATTTGGCTAGCGGCAACAATGAGCAGTTCTTC
TRBD2 | TRBJ2-2 | TRBV20-1 | . | CSASRLAGGDGELFF | TGCAGTGCTAGTCGGCTAGCGGGAGGCGATGGGGAGCTGTTTTTT
. | TRBJ2-7 | TRBV3-1/TRBV3-2 | few | CASSQDLGTRGEQYF | TGTGCCAGCAGCCAAGATCTGGGGACAAGGGGCGAGCAGTACTTC
TRBD2 | TRBJ2-7 | TRBV5-1 | . | CASSFSGGPYEQYF | TGCGCCAGCAGCTTCTCGGGAGGACCCTACGAGCAGTACTTC
TRBD2 | TRBJ2-7 | TRBV10-3 | . | CAISESGGGNYEQYF | TGTGCCATCAGTGAGTCTGGGGGAGGGAACTACGAGCAGTACTTC
TRBD1 | TRBJ2-2 | TRBV6-2/TRBV6-3 | . | CASSTNRGRPTGELFF | TGTGCCAGCAGTACCAACAGGGGGCGTCCCACCGGGGAGCTGTTTTTT
. | TRBJ2-7 | TRBV28 | . | CASSAGIGVARKYF | TGTGCCAGCAGTGCAGGGATTGGGGTAGCACGCAAGTACTTC
. | TRBJ1-1 | TRBV9 | . | CASSPRGRAEAFF | TGTGCCAGCAGCCCCCGAGGGAGGGCTGAAGCTTTCTTT
TRBD2 | TRBJ2-3 | TRBV27 | . | CASSGYSTSGRGVGTQYF | TGTGCCAGCAGTGGCTACTCGACTAGCGGGAGGGGAGTGGGTACGCAGTATTTT
TRBD1 | TRBJ2-1 | TRBV5-1 | . | CASSLRTGYTYNEQFF | TGCGCCAGCAGCTTGAGGACAGGGTACACCTACAATGAGCAGTTCTTC
TRBD1 | TRBJ1-2 | TRBV7-3 | . | CASSLNAGQWNGYTF | TGTGCCAGCAGCTTAAATGCGGGACAGTGGAATGGCTACACCTTC
TRBD2 | TRBJ2-3 | TRBV11-3 | once | CASSPGLVDGTDTQYF | TGTGCCAGCAGCCCCGGACTAGTCGACGGCACAGATACGCAGTATTTT
. | TRBJ1-2 | TRBV19 | . | CASSILGIGYGYTF | TGTGCCAGTAGTATATTGGGGATCGGCTATGGCTACACCTTC
TRBD1 | TRBJ2-1 | TRBV5-5 | . | CASNERDRGHEQFF | TGTGCCAGCAACGAACGGGACAGGGGGCATGAGCAGTTCTTC
TRBD1 | TRBJ1-5 | TRBV7-9 | . | CASSLGQGGQPQHF | TGTGCCAGCAGCTTAGGACAGGGAGGTCAGCCCCAGCATTTT
TRBD1 | TRBJ2-7 | TRBV2 | . | CASSNRGYYEQYF | TGTGCCAGCAGTAACAGGGGCTACTACGAGCAGTACTTC
. | TRBJ2-1 | TRBV27 | . | CASSLGVGEQFF | TGTGCCAGCAGTTTAGGGGTCGGTGAGCAGTTCTTC
. | TRBJ2-1 | TRBV30 | . | CAWTSLVYNEQFF | TGTGCCTGGACAAGCCTAGTGTACAATGAGCAGTTCTTC
. | TRBJ2-4 | TRBV13 | once | CASSLRGKLAKNIQYF | TGTGCCAGCAGCTTAAGGGGGAAACTAGCCAAAAACATTCAGTACTTC
. | TRBJ1-4 | TRBV7-2 | few | CASSRTTFQLFF | TGTGCCAGCAGCCGGACAACTTTCCAACTGTTTTTT
. | TRBJ1-2 | TRBV12-3/TRBV12-4 | . | CASSYFLRGYTF | TGTGCCAGCAGCTATTTTCTGCGGGGCTACACCTTC
. | TRBJ2-7 | TRBV7-2 | . | CASSLAQGTYEQYF | TGTGCCAGCAGCTTAGCCCAGGGAACCTACGAGCAGTACTTC
TRBD1 | TRBJ2-7 | TRBV7-3 | . | CASSLTPGTGVDEQYF | TGTGCCAGCAGCTTAACCCCCGGGACAGGGGTTGACGAGCAGTACTTC
. | TRBJ2-7 | TRBV11-2 | . | CASSLDSGSFPYEQYF | TGTGCCAGCAGCTTAGACTCAGGATCCTTCCCATACGAGCAGTACTTC
TRBD1 | TRBJ1-5 | TRBV25-1 | few | CASSDSTGADNQPQHF | TGTGCCAGCAGTGATTCGACAGGGGCCGACAATCAGCCCCAGCATTTT
TRBD1 | TRBJ1-2 | TRBV28 | . | CASSLAGRGLLAGYTF | TGTGCCAGCAGTTTGGCGGGCAGGGGGCTTCTGGCGGGCTACACCTTC
TRBD1 | TRBJ2-1 | TRBV7-3 | . | CASTQRRTGFYNEQFF | TGTGCCAGCACCCAACGGCGGACAGGGTTCTACAATGAGCAGTTCTTC
. | TRBJ1-5 | TRBV28 | . | CASSEGGSNQPQHF | TGTGCCAGCTCAGAGGGAGGTAGCAATCAGCCCCAGCATTTT
. | TRBJ2-7 | TRBV24-1 | . | CATSDRTSSYEQYF | TGTGCCACCAGTGATCGGACGAGCTCCTACGAGCAGTACTTC
TRBD1 | TRBJ2-7 | TRBV27 | . | CASSSPGTGGAEQYF | TGTGCCAGCAGCTCACCCGGGACAGGGGGCGCCGAGCAGTACTTC
. | TRBJ2-2 | TRBV6-5 | . | CASSYPSGPGAGELFF | TGTGCCAGCAGTTACCCGTCGGGCCCCGGGGCCGGGGAGCTGTTTTTT
. | TRBJ1-1 | TRBV28 | . | CASFEYRGQGYNTEAFF | TGTGCCAGCTTCGAGTATCGGGGGCAGGGCTATAACACTGAAGCTTTCTTT
. | TRBJ2-2 | TRBV7-9 | few | CASSIRANTGELFF | TGTGCCAGCAGTATTAGGGCAAACACCGGGGAGCTGTTTTTT
TRBD1 | TRBJ2-2 | TRBV7-2 | . | CASSRDRANTGELFF | TGTGCCAGCAGCCGCGACAGGGCGAACACCGGGGAGCTGTTTTTT
. | TRBJ2-7 | TRBV6-5 | once | CASSYPGSQAYEQYF | TGTGCCAGCAGTTACCCCGGGAGCCAAGCCTACGAGCAGTACTTC
. | TRBJ2-7 | TRBV18 | . | CASSPGGHEQYF | TGTGCCAGCTCACCCGGGGGTCACGAGCAGTACTTC
. | TRBJ2-7 | TRBV7-9 | . | CASSLAGGLSQWDF | TGTGCCAGCAGCTTAGCTGGTGGACTTTCCCAGTGGGACTTC
. | TRBJ2-5 | TRBV7-2 | . | CASSLVSGAETQYF | TGTGCCAGCAGCTTAGTTTCGGGGGCAGAGACCCAGTACTTC
TRBD1 | TRBJ2-5 | TRBV4-3 | . | CASSPTGVGPRETQYF | TGCGCCAGCAGCCCAACAGGGGTTGGGCCACGAGAGACCCAGTACTTC
. | TRBJ2-3 | TRBV27 | . | CASSLRDSTDTQYF | TGTGCCAGCAGCCTTCGGGACTCCACAGATACGCAGTATTTT
. | TRBJ2-5 | TRBV30 | . | CAWKKDEETQYF | TGTGCCTGGAAAAAAGATGAGGAGACCCAGTACTTC
TRBD1 | TRBJ2-5 | TRBV30 | once | CAWRRDRDTLARPHETQYF | TGTGCCTGGAGACGGGACAGGGATACTTTAGCCAGACCCCACGAGACCCAGTACTTC
. | TRBJ2-1 | TRBV7-8 | . | CASSLQPSYNEQFF | TGTGCCAGCAGCTTGCAACCATCCTACAATGAGCAGTTCTTC
. | TRBJ1-6 | TRBV6-1 | . | CASSEPNNSPLHF | TGTGCCAGCAGTGAACCGAATAATTCACCCCTCCACTTT
TRBD2 | TRBJ2-5 | TRBV5-4 | . | CASSLPLAGSKETQYF | TGTGCCAGCAGCTTGCCACTAGCGGGAAGCAAAGAGACCCAGTACTTC
. | TRBJ2-5 | TRBV24-1 | . | CATSDLGGAQYF | TGTGCCACCAGTGATTTGGGGGGTGCCCAGTACTTC
. | TRBJ2-6 | TRBV4-1 | . | CASSQGPFAPGANVLTF | TGCGCCAGCAGCCAGGGACCGTTTGCGCCTGGGGCCAACGTCCTGACTTTC
. | TRBJ2-3 | TRBV19 | . | CASSIVPSANTDTQYF | TGTGCCAGTAGTATAGTGCCTAGCGCCAACACAGATACGCAGTATTTT
. | TRBJ2-2 | TRBV2 | . | CASSEQGLSGELFF | TGTGCCAGCAGTGAACAGGGTTTGTCCGGGGAGCTGTTTTTT